The clone carrying this T cell receptor beta chain has more than one count but fewer than ten. What it binds is unknown. The data originate from a study of response to subunit inactivated influenza vaccine. Study results and caveats: The authors proposed limited new T cell recruitment per seasonal influenza vaccination.

Germline V gives CDR1 SGHDT, CDR2 YYEEEE. The J segment lost 6 bases and the V segment lost 2 bases, leaving 7 bases of the junction unmatched. The length of the CDR3 is 15 residues. TCRdb re-called the RT-PCR reads with MiXCR, one entry per CDR3 protein. The sample holds around 500,000 distinct CDR3 sequences; roughly 9.7% are singletons and the top ten take 12%. This sequence was found in a man between 45 and 60 years old who received an inactivated influenza vaccine. J is TRBJ2-2 and V is TRBV5-6; TRBD1 matches at 7 bases. Sequenced here: PBMCs from blood, sampled 40 to 50 days after vaccination. CDR3 amino acids: CASSLTGASAGELFF. CDR3 coding DNA: TGTGCCAGCAGCTTAACAGGGGCTTCCGCCGGGGAGCTGTTTTTT.